This T cell receptor (beta chain) was sequenced in a study of shared clonotypes between healthy human individuals. Study-wide points: Sorted-subset sequencing was shown by rarefaction to be incomplete despite large depth.

Profiling relied on immunoSEQ multiplex PCR, and the TCRdb table lists in-frame clones only, not all of them. The sample contains roughly 2,500,000 clones, roughly 93% of which appear only once. This clone was counted once. Its antigen is unknown. The study drew all its donors from Caucasian adults living in Nashville, Tennessee. V was shortened by 5 bases and J by 9 bases, with 14 bases between the two germline ends. CDR3 length: 13 amino acids. The V gene's germline CDR1 is MNHEY and CDR2 SVGAGI. The TCR comes from a man in his late teens or twenties in good health. Some clones in this sample may be carry-over from other donors' samples. The J gene is TRBJ1-5, the V gene TRBV6-5, with a weak D call TRBD1 (6 bases). Input material: naive CD4+ T cells from PBMCs. Documented subset: CD45RA+ positively selected. The CDR3 spells CASSNNRDGPQHF. The CDR3 DNA is TGTGCCAGCAGTAACAACAGGGACGGGCCCCAGCATTTT.